Shown below are 23 T cell receptor beta chains from a single sample sequenced in a study of OX40 agonist ivuxolimab in advanced cancers. The protocol was immunoSEQ multiplex PCR, while the TCRdb copy is restricted to in-frame clones and leaves out a portion. Altogether 85,000 to 100,000 clones are present, around 87% being singletons, with the ten largest covering more than 4%. The sequences come from CD4+ or CD8+ T cells sorted from blood, collected in a trial of the OX40 agonist ivuxolimab. These receptors were obtained from an adult with an advanced solid tumor such as melanoma, head and neck, liver or kidney cancer.

This chain uses TRBV18 with TRBJ1-5; 7 bases match TRBD1. Germline CDR1 reads KGHSH; CDR2 reads LQKENI. The CDR3 is made up of 15 amino acids. With V trimmed by 1 base and J by 5 bases, 5 bases remained unmatched. This chain's CDR3 is CASSPLGTVDQPQHF. Written as DNA, the CDR3 is TGTGCCAGCTCACCACTCGGGACAGTTGATCAGCCCCAGCATTTT.

V is TRBV10-3 and J is TRBJ2-1; D is ambiguous. This CDR3 has 14 residues. V lost 3 bases and J 5 bases, leaving 11 bases between the germline ends. The germline CDR1 and CDR2 sequences are ENHRY and SYGVKD. The CDR3 protein is CAISEEKLNNEQFF. CDR3 coding DNA: TGTGCCATCAGTGAAGAAAAACTAAACAATGAGCAGTTCTTC.

The V call is TRBV6-5, the J call TRBJ2-5; D might be TRBD2 (5 bases). The CDR3 consists of 13 residues. CDR1 and CDR2 (germline): MNHEY, SVGAGI. Trimming stripped 0 bases from V and 5 bases from J, with 7 bases between. CDR3 protein: CASSYSWRETQYF. DNA for the CDR3: TGTGCCAGCAGTTACTCGTGGAGGGAGACCCAGTACTTC.

The CDR3 DNA reads as TGTGCCAGCACCCGGACAGGGGCTAGCACAGATACGCAGTATTTT. Protein sequence: CASTRTGASTDTQYF. The chain is built from TRBV27 and TRBJ2-3, with 9 positions matching TRBD1. The junction had 5 bases not matched to a gene; V was cut back by 7 bases and J by 0 bases. Germline V gene data show CDR1 as MNHEY and CDR2 as SMNVEV (reference sequence). The CDR3 spans 15 residues.

V and J are TRBV11-2 and TRBJ1-5; D not certain. The V end was cut by 4 bases, the J end by 5 bases, with 15 bases between. CDR3 length: 15 amino acids. Looked up from germline, CDR1 is SGHAT and CDR2 is FQNNGV. The CDR3 DNA sequence: TGTGCCAGCAGCTCAACTGCTGGTGGGGATCAGCCCCAGCATTTT. This codes for CASSSTAGGDQPQHF.

The chain has TRBV11-1 and TRBJ2-1, with 9 bases that match TRBD2. J gave up 4 bases and V 5 bases, and 6 bases lay outside the gene matches. There are 15 residues in the CDR3. Germline CDR1 reads SGHAT; CDR2 reads FQDESV (reference sequence). The CDR3 DNA follows: TGTGCCAGCAGCCCGGCCAGCGGGAGGTACAATGAGCAGTTCTTC. It codes for CASSPASGRYNEQFF.

On this clone: This may stem from a read error, because a much larger clone lies one nucleotide away. Other DNA variants within this sample encode the same CDR3. The rearrangement links TRBV28 to TRBJ1-1; D unclear. This CDR3 is built from 12 residues. From germline, CDR1 is MDHEN and CDR2 SYDVKM. The V and J ends lost 2 bases and 5 bases respectively, with 6 bases between them. CDR3 in DNA: TGTGCCAGCAGTTTAGAAGTAACTGAAGCTTTCTTT. Protein sequence: CASSLEVTEAFF.

The chain combines TRBV5-1 with TRBJ2-5, with D possibly TRBD2 on 5 matching bases. The CDR3 is 13 amino acids. Germline lookup yields CDR1 SGHRS and CDR2 YFSETQ. V lost 0 bases and J 11 bases, leaving 14 bases between the germline ends. CDR3 sequence reads: CASSLELAGEQYF. Here the CDR3 DNA reads TGCGCCAGCAGCTTGGAGCTAGCTGGAGAGCAGTACTTC.

This clone was detected a few times. V usage is TRBV4-1 and J usage is TRBJ2-2, with 9 bases lining up with TRBD2. The germline CDR1 and CDR2 sequences are MGHRA and YSYEKL. With V trimmed by 4 bases and J by 3 bases, 6 bases remained unmatched. This CDR3 is built from 16 residues. The CDR3 is CASSLVAGEDTGELFF. The CDR3 nucleotides read TGCGCCAGCAGCCTCGTAGCGGGAGAGGACACCGGGGAGCTGTTTTTT.

This clone showed up just once. The CDR3 spells CASDGGRIYEQYF. DNA of the CDR3: TGTGCCAGCGATGGGGGTAGGATATACGAGCAGTACTTC. V gene TRBV28 combines with J gene TRBJ2-7, with D perhaps matching TRBD1 or TRBD2 (5 bases each). V was clipped by 8 bases and J by 4 bases, with 15 bases between them. The CDR3 sequence is 13 residues long. Germline V CDR1 and CDR2: MDHEN, SYDVKM. The whole variable domain, remainder taken from reference TRBV28 and TRBJ2-7, is DVKVTQSSRYLVKRTGEKVFLECVQDMDHENMFWYRQDPGLGLRLIYFSYDVKMKEKGDIPEGYSVSREKKERFSLILESASTNQTSMYLCASDGGRIYEQYFGPGTRLTVT.

The chain employs TRBV7-2 and TRBJ2-3, with D possibly TRBD2 on 6 matching bases. Trimming stripped 6 bases from V and 6 bases from J, with 19 bases between. Germline V gene lookup returns CDR1 SGHTA and CDR2 FQGNSA. The CDR3 contains 15 residues. The CDR3 region has the DNA TGTGCCAGCAGACCCGGGACTGGAGGGTATGATACGCAGTATTTT. It translates to CASRPGTGGYDTQYF.

The chain recombines TRBV29-1 with TRBJ2-7; perhaps TRBD2 as D (6 bases). The length of the CDR3 is 11 residues. The V and J ends lost 6 bases and 6 bases respectively, with 12 bases between them. The germline V gene encodes CDR1 SQVTM and CDR2 ANQGSEA. The CDR3 loop is CSVSSGSEQYV. The CDR3 region has the DNA TGCAGCGTAAGCTCCGGGAGCGAGCAGTACGTC.

This rearrangement joins TRBV2 to TRBJ1-2; D uncertain. V was cut by 3 bases and J by 2 bases, with 10 bases left in between. Germline V CDR1 and CDR2: SNHLY, FYNNEI. The CDR3 length is 14 residues. The CDR3 DNA sequence: TGTGCCAGCAGTGATCGCAGGAAAAACTATGGCTACACCTTC. Its protein is CASSDRRKNYGYTF. Full variable domain (rest looked up from reference TRBV2 and TRBJ1-2): EPEVTQTPSHQVTQMGQEVILRCVPISNHLYFYWYRQILGQKVEFLVSFYNNEISEKSEIFDDQFSVERPDGSNFTLKIRSTKLEDSAMYFCASSDRRKNYGYTFGSGTRLTVV.

This rearrangement joins TRBV28 to TRBJ2-7; 7 bases are a match to TRBD2. Germline CDR1 MDHEN, CDR2 SYDVKM. Trimming cost V 7 bases and J 6 bases; bases outside gene matches: 15. The CDR3 is 15 residues long. CDR3 DNA: TGTGCCAGCAAGGGAGGAGGCGGGAGAGCGGCCGAGCAGTACTTC. It specifies CASKGGGGRAAEQYF.

The chain uses TRBV7-2 and TRBJ1-2; tentatively, D is TRBD1 (6 bases). This CDR3 is built from 14 residues. Deletions cut 4 bases from V and 4 bases from J, with 13 bases between. CDR1 SGHTA and CDR2 FQGNSA come from the germline V gene. The CDR3, as DNA: TGTGCCAGCAGCTCACAGGGAGGGGGCTATGGCTACACCTTC. It codes for CASSSQGGGYGYTF.

The chain couples TRBV10-1 to TRBJ2-7, with D possibly matching TRBD1 (6 bases). Per germline, CDR1 WNHNN and CDR2 SYGVQD (reference sequence). This CDR3 contains 18 residues. Deletions cut 3 bases from V and 3 bases from J, with 24 bases between. CDR3 sequence: CASSEESLTGKFYYEQYV. The CDR3, as DNA: TGCGCCAGCAGTGAAGAGTCGTTAACAGGGAAATTTTACTACGAGCAGTACGTC.

This chain joins TRBV11-2 and TRBJ2-3; possible D gene TRBD1, 6 bases. The CDR3 consists of 14 residues. Per the germline V gene, CDR1 is SGHAT and CDR2 is FQNNGV. Deletions cut 5 bases from V and 0 bases from J, with 9 bases between. The CDR3 DNA sequence: TGTGCCAGCAGCCAGGGGATTAGCACAGATACGCAGTATTTT. As protein: CASSQGISTDTQYF.

J is TRBJ1-5 and V is TRBV19; D remains ambiguous. Per germline, CDR1 LNHDA and CDR2 SQIVND (reference sequence). The V end lost 7 bases, the J end lost 9 bases, and 19 bases lay between the germline ends. There are 14 residues in the CDR3. The DNA of the CDR3 is TGTGCCAGTAATCCCGACTCTGGCGTTCGGCCCCAGCATTTT. Its protein is CASNPDSGVRPQHF.

CDR3 protein: CASSLLGQGAQRAFF. In DNA form, the CDR3 reads TGTGCCAGCAGTCTCTTAGGGCAGGGGGCTCAACGGGCTTTCTTT. The chain has TRBV6-5 and TRBJ1-1, with 8 bases identical to TRBD1. Trimming took 5 bases from V and 11 from J; bases not matched to a gene: 16. The CDR3 length is 15 residues. The germline CDR1 and CDR2 sequences are MNHEY and SVGAGI.

The chain is built from TRBV6-5 and TRBJ1-1; 7 bases are shared with TRBD1. V dropped 3 bases and J dropped 6; count of bases not matched to a gene: 7. The V gene's germline CDR1 is MNHEY and CDR2 SVGAGI. The CDR3 is 14 amino acids. CDR3 loop: CASSYRQGVAEAFF. DNA for the CDR3: TGTGCCAGCAGTTATCGACAGGGTGTCGCTGAAGCTTTCTTT.

The V gene is TRBV11-2, the J gene TRBJ2-1; TRBD2 agrees at 7 bases. V lost 1 base and J lost 12; bases outside the gene matches: 0. The CDR3 extends over 11 amino acids. The germline gives CDR1 SGHAT, CDR2 FQNNGV. The CDR3 protein is CASSLGGRQFF. The DNA of the CDR3 is TGTGCCAGCAGCTTAGGCGGGAGGCAGTTCTTC.

V is TRBV30 and J is TRBJ1-5; D not resolved. Germline-derived CDR1 and CDR2 are GTSNPN and SVGIG (reference sequence). The CDR3 totals 13 residues. With 2 bases removed from V and 5 bases from J, the gap between germline ends came to 10 bases. The CDR3 region is CAWSRETDQPQHF. The CDR3 DNA follows: TGTGCCTGGAGTAGGGAGACCGATCAGCCCCAGCATTTT.

The genes are TRBV30 and TRBJ1-3; D not certain. Germline CDR1 and CDR2: GTSNPN and SVGIG (reference sequence). V lost 1 base, J lost 1 base, and 2 bases lay in between. This CDR3 is built from 12 residues. CDR3 sequence reads: CAWSASGNTIYF. CDR3 DNA: TGTGCCTGGAGTGCTTCTGGAAACACCATATATTTT.